Presented here are 14 T cell receptor beta chains from one specimen sequenced in a study. TCRdb ran MiXCR on the 5' RACE reads and lists one entry per CDR3 protein. This table has some 30,000 distinct CDR3 sequences, about 26% appearing once. The material sequenced was naive CD4+ T cells sorted from a lymph node. As for subset: naive CD4+ T cells, CD4+CD45RA+CD25-. The receptors were gathered from a female donor with breast cancer.

Turning to this clonotype: This clone may be a read error of a much larger clone one base away. V and J are TRBV12-3 or TRBV12-4 and TRBJ1-5, with 8 positions matching TRBD1. The CDR3 loop spans 17 amino acids. With V trimmed by 10 bases and J by 1 base, 15 bases remained unmatched. CDR3 coding DNA: TGTGCCAACAGCACTCGCAGGGGGCGAGGGAGCAATCAGCCCCAGCATTTT. This encodes CANSTRRGRGSNQPQHF.

The count of this clonotype is one. Likely a read error: the CDR3 ends without its conserved phenylalanine or tryptophan. No DNA is shown, since the ends of the CDR3 on it are uncertain; the CDR3 is the one TCRdb lists. This chain joins TRBV7-3 and TRBJ2-1; the listed D gene, TRBD2, was not tested against the DNA. Germline V gene sequence: CDR1 SGHTA, CDR2 FQGTGA. Counting both end residues, the CDR3 totals 11 amino acids. The CDR3 is CASSLILPSWS.

In DNA, the CDR3 is TGCAGTGCTAGACTAGCGGGAGTCTCCTACAATGAGCAGTTCTTC. Its translation: CSARLAGVSYNEQFF. The rearrangement links TRBV20-1 to TRBJ2-1; 10 positions match TRBD2. From germline, CDR1 is DFQATT and CDR2 SNEGSKA (reference sequence). With V trimmed by 2 bases and J by 0 bases, 1 base remained unmatched. CDR3 length: 15 residues.

For this clonotype: A much larger clone is a single base away; this may be a read error. This chain joins TRBV12-3 or TRBV12-4 and TRBJ2-1; a possible D gene is TRBD2 (6 bases). The CDR3 sequence is 15 residues long. As DNA, the CDR3 is TGTGCCAGCAGTTTAGCCGGGACGGACTACAATGAGCAGTCCTTC. Residues: CASSLAGTDYNEQSF.

This clonotype was seen ten or more times. The chain carries TRBV15 and TRBJ1-2; the D is unclear. The germline V and J ends were trimmed by 0 bases and 8 bases, with 13 bases remaining between them. Germline V gene data show CDR1 as LNHNV and CDR2 as YYDKDF (reference sequence). This CDR3 region has 14 residues. The DNA of the CDR3 is TGTGCCACCAGCAGAGATCAAAGGGTAGGGGGCTACACCTTC. It translates to CATSRDQRVGGYTF.

A note on this clonotype: Since no conserved phenylalanine or tryptophan closes the CDR3, a read error is the likely cause. This chain joins TRBV6-1 and TRBJ2-5, with 15 nucleotides matching TRBD2. The V segment lost 6 bases and the J segment 5 bases; nucleotides outside the gene matches: 4. This CDR3 spans 15 amino acids. Germline lookup yields CDR1 MNHNS and CDR2 SASEGT. DNA of the CDR3: TGTGCCAGCAGCAGGACTAGCGGGAGGGTGGAGACCCAGTACCTC. Its translation is CASSRTSGRVETQYL.

The genes are TRBV28 and TRBJ1-5; a weak D match, TRBD1 (6 bases). Trimming took 7 bases from V and 9 from J, leaving 19 bases between them. The germline V gene has CDR1 MDHEN and CDR2 SYDVKM. CDR3 length equals 14 residues. The CDR3 DNA reads TGTGCCAGCACCCTTACAGGGACTCGCCTGCCCCAGCATTTT. As protein: CASTLTGTRLPQHF.

This clonotype was counted between two and nine times. The rearrangement joins TRBV20-1 to TRBJ2-5; 8 bases agree with TRBD2. The CDR3 totals 14 residues. Germline V gene data show CDR1 as DFQATT and CDR2 as SNEGSKA (reference sequence). Germline trimming cut 6 bases from V and 0 bases from J; bases unmatched to any gene: 6. CDR3 sequence (DNA): TGCAGTGCGTTTCGCGGGGGGTACCAAGAGACCCAGTACTTC. This encodes CSAFRGGYQETQYF.

The table lists this clonotype with a few counts. The rearrangement links TRBV5-4 to TRBJ2-7, with TRBD2 as a possible D gene (6 bases). Germline CDR1 SGHNT, CDR2 YYREEE (reference sequence). The CDR3 runs 13 residues. Trimming shortened V by 0 bases and J by 5 bases, and 9 bases separated the two germline ends. CDR3 amino acids: CASSLGRENEQYF. CDR3 coding DNA: TGTGCCAGCAGCTTGGGACGGGAGAACGAGCAGTACTTC.

This clonotype was seen ten or more times. This chain links TRBV27 with TRBJ2-3, with D unclear. The CDR3 is made up of 13 amino acids. V dropped 5 bases and J dropped 1 base, with 7 bases sitting between them. Germline CDR1 is MNHEY and CDR2 is SMNVEV (reference sequence). CDR3 sequence: CASSLLGTDTQYF. DNA for the CDR3: TGTGCCAGCAGTCTCCTCGGCACAGATACGCAGTATTTT.

With respect to this clonotype: With a much larger clone just one base away, this may be a read error. The genes are TRBV7-2 and TRBJ2-1; 12 nucleotides match TRBD2. CDR3 length: 15 residues. CDR1 and CDR2 from the germline V gene are SGHTA and FQGNSA. CDR3 nucleotide sequence: TGTGCCGGCAGCCTTGGACTAGCGGGAAACAATGAGCAGTTCTTC. Its protein product is CAGSLGLAGNNEQFF.

This clonotype was recorded a few times. The genes are TRBV4-2 and TRBJ2-1, with 8 bases matching TRBD2. The CDR3 contains 16 residues. Germline CDR1 reads LGHNA; CDR2 reads YNFKEQ. Trimming at V came to 0 bases and at J to 4 bases, leaving 5 bases not matched to a gene. The CDR3 protein is CASSQDPAGEYNEQFF. The DNA for the CDR3 is TGTGCCAGCAGCCAAGATCCAGCGGGGGAGTACAATGAGCAGTTCTTC.

CDR3 sequence (DNA): TGTGCCATCAGTGATTCTGGAAACACCATATATTTT. Amino acid sequence: CAISDSGNTIYF. The chain links TRBV10-3 to TRBJ1-3; no firm D call. V was clipped by 3 bases and J by 1 base, with 1 base between them. In germline, CDR1 is ENHRY, CDR2 SYGVKD. The CDR3 sequence is 12 residues long.

CDR3 residues: CASSQPTPYNEQFF. The CDR3 DNA follows: TGTGCCAGCAGCCAGCCCACGCCCTACAATGAGCAGTTCTTC. The chain couples TRBV7-8 to TRBJ2-1; D gene uncertain. Looked up from germline, CDR1 is SGHVS and CDR2 is FQNEAQ. CDR3 length equals 14 residues. V dropped 5 bases and J dropped 2 bases, with 10 bases sitting between them.